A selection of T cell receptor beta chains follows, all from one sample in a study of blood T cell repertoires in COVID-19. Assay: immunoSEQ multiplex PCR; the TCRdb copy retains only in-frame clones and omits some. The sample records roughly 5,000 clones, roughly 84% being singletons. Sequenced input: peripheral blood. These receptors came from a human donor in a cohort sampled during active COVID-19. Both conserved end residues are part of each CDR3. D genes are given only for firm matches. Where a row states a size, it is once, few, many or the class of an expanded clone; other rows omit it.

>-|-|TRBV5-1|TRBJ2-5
TGCGCCAGCAGCTTAGGGGGTGGGGAGACCCAGTACTTC
CASSLGGGETQYF
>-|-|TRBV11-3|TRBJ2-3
TGTGCCAGCAGCCTGGGTCCGAGGGATACGCAGTATTTT
CASSLGPRDTQYF
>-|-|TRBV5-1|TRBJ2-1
TGCGCCAGCAGCCCGGGACTGATAAACAATGAGCAGTTCTTC
CASSPGLINNEQFF
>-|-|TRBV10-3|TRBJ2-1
TGTGCCATCAGTGGCAGGGGCCCCTACAATGAGCAGTTCTTC
CAISGRGPYNEQFF
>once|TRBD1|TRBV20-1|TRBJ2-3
TGCAGTGCTCGTGGACAGGGGAACACAGATACGCAGTATTTT
CSARGQGNTDTQYF
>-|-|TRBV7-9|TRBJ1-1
TGTGCCAGCAGCTTAGTAGGAGGAGGGGAACCTGAAGCTTTCTTT
CASSLVGGGEPEAFF
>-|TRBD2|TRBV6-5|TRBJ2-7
TGTGCCAGCAGCGGTAGCGGGAGGGTCAACTACGAGCAGTACTTC
CASSGSGRVNYEQYF
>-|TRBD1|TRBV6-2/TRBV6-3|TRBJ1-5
TGTGCCAGCAGTTGGGGACAGGGAGTCCGGCATTTT
CASSWGQGVRHF
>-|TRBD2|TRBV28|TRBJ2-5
TGTGCCAGCAGTACAGCGGGAGGGCCGTGGGAGACCCAGTACTTC
CASSTAGGPWETQYF
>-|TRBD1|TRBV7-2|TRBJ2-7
TGTGCCAGCAGCCACCGCCGGGACAGGGGTCCGGAGCAGTACTTC
CASSHRRDRGPEQYF
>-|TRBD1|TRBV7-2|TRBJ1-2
TGTGCCAGCAGCTTAGTGGGGGACAGGGGGTTTGGCTACACCTTC
CASSLVGDRGFGYTF
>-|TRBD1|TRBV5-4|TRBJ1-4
TGTGCCAGCAGCGCCGGGACAGTTAATGAAAAACTGTTTTTT
CASSAGTVNEKLFF
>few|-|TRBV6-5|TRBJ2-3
TGTGCCAGCAGGGATGGGCTAGCCGGCGATACGCAGTATTTT
CASRDGLAGDTQYF
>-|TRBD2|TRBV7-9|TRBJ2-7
TGTGCCAGTCAGCGGGAGGACCGATCAAGTACAGGGAAGTTC
CASQREDRSSTGKF
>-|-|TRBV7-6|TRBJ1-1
TGTGCCAGCGCAAAGGGGCCCAGGGGATCCACTGAAGCTTTCTTT
CASAKGPRGSTEAFF
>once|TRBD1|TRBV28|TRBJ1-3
TGTGCCAGCAGGACGACGGGACAGGGTAATCCTGGAAACACCATATATTTT
CASRTTGQGNPGNTIYF
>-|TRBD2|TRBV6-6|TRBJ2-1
TGTGCCAGCAGTCCCGGGACTAGCGGGAGGCTCTCCGGTGGTAGCTCCTACAATGAGCAGTTCTTC
CASSPGTSGRLSGGSSYNEQFF
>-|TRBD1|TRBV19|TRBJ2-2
TGTGCCAGTAGTGGGACAGGGTCCGGGGAGCTGTTTTTT
CASSGTGSGELFF
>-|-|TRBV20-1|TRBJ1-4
TGCAGTGCCAGTGGAACGGCTAATGAAAAACTGTTTTTT
CSASGTANEKLFF
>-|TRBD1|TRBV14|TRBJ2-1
TGTGCCAGCAGCCAAAATCTCAGGGGGAGCTCCTACAATGAGCAGTTCTTC
CASSQNLRGSSYNEQFF
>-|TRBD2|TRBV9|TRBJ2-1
TGTGCCAGCGGTCGGGGGGACCTAGACTATGAGCAGTTCTTC
CASGRGDLDYEQFF
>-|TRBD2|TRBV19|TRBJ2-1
TGTGCCAGTAGTAATCAGAGGGGTTTCGCGGGAGTACGCAGTGAGCAGTTCTTC
CASSNQRGFAGVRSEQFF
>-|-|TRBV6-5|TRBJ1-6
TGTGCCAGCAACCCCAGGGAGGCTTCACCCCTCCACTTT
CASNPREASPLHF
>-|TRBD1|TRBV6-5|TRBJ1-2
TGTGCCAGCAAAACAGGGGGCCTTACCTACACCTTC
CASKTGGLTYTF
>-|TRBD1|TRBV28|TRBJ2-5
TGTGCCAGCAGTTCCTCCCGACAGGGACCGGAAGAGACCCAGTACTTC
CASSSSRQGPEETQYF
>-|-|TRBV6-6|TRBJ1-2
TGTGCCAGCAACCCACAAGGGGCGGGGCTCTATGGCTACACCTTC
CASNPQGAGLYGYTF
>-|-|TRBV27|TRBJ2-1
TGTGCCAGCAGCAAATGGACTGGGGGCACCAATGAGCAGTTCTTC
CASSKWTGGTNEQFF
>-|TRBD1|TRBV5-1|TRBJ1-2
TGCGCCAGCAGCCGAGCAATAAGACCGGGACAGGGCGACTATGGCTACACCTTC
CASSRAIRPGQGDYGYTF
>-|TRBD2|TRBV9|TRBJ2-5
TGTGCCAGCAACCGGGCTAGCGGGCGCTTTAAAGAGACCCAGTACTTC
CASNRASGRFKETQYF
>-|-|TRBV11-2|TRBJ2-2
TGTGCCAGCAGCGCCAACCCCAGGGTTTGGAACACCGGGGAGCTGTTTTTT
CASSANPRVWNTGELFF
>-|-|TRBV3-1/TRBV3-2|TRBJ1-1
TGTGCCAGCAGTGCTGACCTCGGGGGGGGTTTCGGCACTGAAGCTTTCTTT
CASSADLGGGFGTEAFF
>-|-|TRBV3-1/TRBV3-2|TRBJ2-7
TGTGCCAGCAGCCAAGGTGGCCAGGGCTACGAGCAGTACTTC
CASSQGGQGYEQYF
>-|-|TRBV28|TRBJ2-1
TGTGCCAGCAGGCTACAGGGCCCCTACAATGAGCAGTTCTTC
CASRLQGPYNEQFF
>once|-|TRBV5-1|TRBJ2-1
TGCGCCAGCAGCCCTGCCGTTAGTGATGAGCAGTTCTTC
CASSPAVSDEQFF
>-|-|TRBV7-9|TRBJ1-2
TGTGCCAGCAGCACCACAGGGCTCGGCTATGGCTACACCTTC
CASSTTGLGYGYTF
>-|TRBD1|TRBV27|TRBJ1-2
TGTGCCAGCAGCCCGGGGTGGGGGGACAGGGGTAGGAACTATGGCTACACCTTC
CASSPGWGDRGRNYGYTF
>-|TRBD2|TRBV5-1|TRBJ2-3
TGCGCCAGCAGGCTAGCGGACACTAGCACAGATACGCAGTATTTT
CASRLADTSTDTQYF
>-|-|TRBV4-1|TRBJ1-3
TGCGCCAGCAGCCAAGATCGTCTCTCTGGAAACACCATATATTTT
CASSQDRLSGNTIYF